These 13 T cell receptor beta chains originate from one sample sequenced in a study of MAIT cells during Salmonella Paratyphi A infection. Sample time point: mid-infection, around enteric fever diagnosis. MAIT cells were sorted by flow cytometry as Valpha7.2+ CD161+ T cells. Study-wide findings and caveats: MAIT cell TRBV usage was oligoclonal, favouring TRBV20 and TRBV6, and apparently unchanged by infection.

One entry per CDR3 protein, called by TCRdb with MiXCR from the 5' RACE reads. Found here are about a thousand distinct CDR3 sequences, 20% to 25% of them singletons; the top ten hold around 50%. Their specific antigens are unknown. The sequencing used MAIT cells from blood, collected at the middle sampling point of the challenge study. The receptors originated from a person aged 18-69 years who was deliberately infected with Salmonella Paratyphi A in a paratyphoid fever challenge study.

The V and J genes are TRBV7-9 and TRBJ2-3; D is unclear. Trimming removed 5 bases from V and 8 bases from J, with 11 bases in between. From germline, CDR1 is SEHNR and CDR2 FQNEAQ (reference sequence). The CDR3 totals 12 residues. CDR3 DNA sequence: TGTGCCAGCAGCCCCATCCAGGTTACGCAGTATTTT. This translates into CASSPIQVTQYF.

The CDR3 DNA reads as TGTGCCAGCAGCCGACAGGTCCAAGAGACCCAGTACTTC. Encoded protein: CASSRQVQETQYF. The chain couples TRBV6-5 to TRBJ2-5; the D gene is possibly TRBD1 (6 bases). Germline V lookup: CDR1 MNHEY, CDR2 SVGAGI. The CDR3 runs 13 residues. V lost 6 bases and J 1 base, leaving 9 bases between the germline ends.

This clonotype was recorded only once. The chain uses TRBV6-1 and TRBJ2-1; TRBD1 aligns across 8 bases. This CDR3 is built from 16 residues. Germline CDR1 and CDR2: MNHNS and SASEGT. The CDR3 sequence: CERSGQGPNTYNEQFF. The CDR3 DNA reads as TGTGAAAGAAGTGGACAGGGCCCCAACACCTACAATGAGCAGTTCTTC.

The CDR3 DNA sequence: TGCGCCAGCAGCCATGCGTCCGGGACAGGGGGCACTGAAGCTTTCTTT. Encoded protein: CASSHASGTGGTEAFF. V usage is TRBV4-3 and J usage is TRBJ1-1; 11 bases align to TRBD1. The CDR3 is made up of 16 amino acids. The junction had 7 bases not matched to a gene; V was cut back by 3 bases and J by 4 bases. Germline V gene data show CDR1 as LGHNA and CDR2 as YSLEER.

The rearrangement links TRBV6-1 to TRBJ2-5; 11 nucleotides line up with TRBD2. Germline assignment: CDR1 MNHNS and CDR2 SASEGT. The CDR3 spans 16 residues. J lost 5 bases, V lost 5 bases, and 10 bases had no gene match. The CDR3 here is CASSQDSGGGRETQYF. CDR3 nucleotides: TGTGCCAGCAGTCAGGATAGCGGGGGGGGTAGGGAGACCCAGTACTTC.

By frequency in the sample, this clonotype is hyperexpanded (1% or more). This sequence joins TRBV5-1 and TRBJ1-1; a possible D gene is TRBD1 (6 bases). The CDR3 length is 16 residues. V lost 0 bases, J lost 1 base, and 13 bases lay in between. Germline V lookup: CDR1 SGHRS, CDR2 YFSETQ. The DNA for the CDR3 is TGCGCCAGCAGCTTGGCAATTGGACAGCCGAACACTGAAGCTTTCTTT. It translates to CASSLAIGQPNTEAFF.

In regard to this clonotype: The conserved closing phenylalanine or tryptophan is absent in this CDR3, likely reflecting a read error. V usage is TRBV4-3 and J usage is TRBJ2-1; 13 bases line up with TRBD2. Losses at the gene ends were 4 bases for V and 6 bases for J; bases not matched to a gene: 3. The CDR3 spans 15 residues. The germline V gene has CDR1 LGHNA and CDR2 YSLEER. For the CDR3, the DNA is TGCGCCAGCAGCCCCACTAGCGGGGGGGCCAATGAGCAGTTCTTG. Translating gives CASSPTSGGANEQFL.

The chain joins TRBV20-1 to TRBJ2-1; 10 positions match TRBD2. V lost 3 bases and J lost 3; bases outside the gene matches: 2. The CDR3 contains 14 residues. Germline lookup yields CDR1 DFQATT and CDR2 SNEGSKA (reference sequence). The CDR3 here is CSASTSGDYNEQFF. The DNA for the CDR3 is TGCAGTGCTAGTACTAGCGGGGACTACAATGAGCAGTTCTTC.

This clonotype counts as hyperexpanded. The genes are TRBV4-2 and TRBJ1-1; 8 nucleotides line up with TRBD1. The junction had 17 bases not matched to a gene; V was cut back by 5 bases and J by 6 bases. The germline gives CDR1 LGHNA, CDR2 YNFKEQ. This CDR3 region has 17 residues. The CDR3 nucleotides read TGTGCCAGCAGCTACCAAACAACCCAGGGGGCGGTCGCTGAAGCTTTCTTT. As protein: CASSYQTTQGAVAEAFF.

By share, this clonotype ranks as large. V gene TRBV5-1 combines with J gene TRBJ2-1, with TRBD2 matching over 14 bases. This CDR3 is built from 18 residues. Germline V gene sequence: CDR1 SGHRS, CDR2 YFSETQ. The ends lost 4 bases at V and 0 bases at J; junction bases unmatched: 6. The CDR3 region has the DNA TGCGCCAGCAGCGCGGGACTAGCGGGGGCCTCCTCCTACAATGAGCAGTTCTTC. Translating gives CASSAGLAGASSYNEQFF.

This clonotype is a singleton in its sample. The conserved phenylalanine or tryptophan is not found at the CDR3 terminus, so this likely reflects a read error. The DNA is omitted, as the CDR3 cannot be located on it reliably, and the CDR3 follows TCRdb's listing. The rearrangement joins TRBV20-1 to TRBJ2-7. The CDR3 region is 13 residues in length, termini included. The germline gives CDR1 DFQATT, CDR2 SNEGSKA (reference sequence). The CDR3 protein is CSARQWYQRRVLL.

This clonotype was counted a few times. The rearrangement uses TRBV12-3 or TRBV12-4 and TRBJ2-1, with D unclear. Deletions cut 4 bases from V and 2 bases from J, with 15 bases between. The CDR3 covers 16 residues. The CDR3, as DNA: TGTGCCAGCAGTTCCTTGGGCCCGGAAACCTACAATGAGCAGTTCTTC. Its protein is CASSSLGPETYNEQFF.

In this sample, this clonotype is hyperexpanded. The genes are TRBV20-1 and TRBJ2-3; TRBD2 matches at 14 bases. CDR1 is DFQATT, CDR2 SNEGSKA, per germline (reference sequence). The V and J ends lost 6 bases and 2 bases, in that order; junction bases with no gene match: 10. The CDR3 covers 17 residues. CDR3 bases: TGCAGTGCGCCACCGGGACTAGCGGGAGTCTCCACAGATACGCAGTATTTT. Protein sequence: CSAPPGLAGVSTDTQYF.